One and the same sample provided the 3 T cell receptor beta chains below, sequenced in a study of OX40 agonist ivuxolimab in advanced cancers. TCRdb's copy holds only in-frame clones and misses some; the assay was immunoSEQ multiplex PCR. This sample carries 65,000 to 95,000 clones, 86% of them seen once, and the ten largest clones take 6.9%. The specimen was CD4+ or CD8+ T cells sorted from blood, collected in a trial of the OX40 agonist ivuxolimab. Receptors were obtained from an adult with an advanced solid tumor such as melanoma, head and neck, liver or kidney cancer.

The chain carries TRBV5-6 and TRBJ2-1; D tentatively fits TRBD1 or TRBD2 (5 bases each). The CDR3 sequence is 11 residues long. V was pared by 7 bases and J by 12 bases, with 14 bases between. Per the germline V gene, CDR1 is SGHDT and CDR2 is YYEEEE. This CDR3 is CASSTGRVQFF. In DNA, the CDR3 is TGTGCCAGCTCTACGGGGCGAGTGCAGTTCTTC.

V gene TRBV6-5 combines with J gene TRBJ1-2; D may be TRBD1 (5 bases). Looked up from germline, CDR1 is MNHEY and CDR2 is SVGAGI. V lost 2 bases, J lost 8 bases, and 6 bases lay in between. This CDR3 comprises 11 residues. The CDR3 here is CASSYRGGYTF. The DNA of the CDR3 is TGTGCCAGCAGTTACCGGGGGGGCTACACCTTC.

The CDR3 nucleotides read TGTGCCAGTAGTTCGGGGGGGGGAACCCGCCAGCCCCAGCATTTT. It specifies CASSSGGGTRQPQHF. V and J are TRBV19 and TRBJ1-5, with D tentatively TRBD1 (5 bases). The CDR3 consists of 15 residues. V lost 5 bases and J 7 bases, leaving 18 bases between the germline ends. Germline loops: CDR1 LNHDA, CDR2 SQIVND (reference sequence).